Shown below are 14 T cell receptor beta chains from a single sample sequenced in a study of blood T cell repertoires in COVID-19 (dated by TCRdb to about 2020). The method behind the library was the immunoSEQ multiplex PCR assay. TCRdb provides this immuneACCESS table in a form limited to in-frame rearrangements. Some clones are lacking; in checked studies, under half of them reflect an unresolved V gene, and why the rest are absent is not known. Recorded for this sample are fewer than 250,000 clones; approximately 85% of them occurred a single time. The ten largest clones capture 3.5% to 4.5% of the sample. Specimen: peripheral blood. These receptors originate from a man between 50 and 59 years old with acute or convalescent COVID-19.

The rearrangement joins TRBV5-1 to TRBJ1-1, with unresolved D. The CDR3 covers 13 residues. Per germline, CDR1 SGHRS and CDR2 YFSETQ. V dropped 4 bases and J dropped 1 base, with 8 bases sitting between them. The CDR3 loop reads CASSLQSNTEAFF. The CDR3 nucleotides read TGCGCCAGCAGCCTACAGTCGAACACTGAAGCTTTCTTT.

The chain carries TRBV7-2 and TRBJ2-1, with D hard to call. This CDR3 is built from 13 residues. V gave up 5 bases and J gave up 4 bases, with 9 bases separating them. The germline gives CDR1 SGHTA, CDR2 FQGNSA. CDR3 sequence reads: CASSRDKYNEQFF. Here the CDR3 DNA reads TGTGCCAGCAGCCGAGACAAATACAATGAGCAGTTCTTC. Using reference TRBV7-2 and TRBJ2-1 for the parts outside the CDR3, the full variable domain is GAGVSQSPSNKVTEKGKDVELRCDPISGHTALYWYRQSLGQGLEFLIYFQGNSAPDKSGLPSDRFSAERTGGSVSTLTIQRTQQEDSAVYLCASSRDKYNEQFFGPGTRLTVL.

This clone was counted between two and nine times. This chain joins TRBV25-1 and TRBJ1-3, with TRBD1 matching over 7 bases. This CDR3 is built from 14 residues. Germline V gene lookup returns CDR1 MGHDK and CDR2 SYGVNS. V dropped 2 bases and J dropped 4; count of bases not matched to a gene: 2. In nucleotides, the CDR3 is TGTGCCAGCAGTGAACGAGGGGGCGGAAACACCATATATTTT. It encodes CASSERGGGNTIYF.

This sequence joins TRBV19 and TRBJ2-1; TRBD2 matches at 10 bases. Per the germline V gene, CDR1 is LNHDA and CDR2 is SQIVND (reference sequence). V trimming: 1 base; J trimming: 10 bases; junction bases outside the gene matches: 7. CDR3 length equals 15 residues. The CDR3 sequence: CASSIGTSGRREQFF. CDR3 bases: TGTGCCAGTAGTATAGGGACTAGCGGCCGGCGAGAGCAGTTCTTC.

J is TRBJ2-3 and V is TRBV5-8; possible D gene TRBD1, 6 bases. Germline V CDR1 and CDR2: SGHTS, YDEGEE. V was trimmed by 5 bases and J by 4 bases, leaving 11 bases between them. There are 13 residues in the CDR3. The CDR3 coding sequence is TGTGCCAGCAGAGAGCAGGGGCCAGATACGCAGTATTTT. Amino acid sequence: CASREQGPDTQYF.

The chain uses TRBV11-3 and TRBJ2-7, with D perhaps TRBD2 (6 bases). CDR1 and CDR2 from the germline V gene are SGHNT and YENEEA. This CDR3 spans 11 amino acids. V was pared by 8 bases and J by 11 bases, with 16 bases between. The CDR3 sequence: CASGGRGNEYF. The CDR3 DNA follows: TGTGCCAGCGGGGGACGCGGGAACGAGTACTTC.

The CDR3 protein is CASRLQDTQYF. CDR3 nucleotide sequence: TGTGCCAGCAGATTACAGGATACGCAGTATTTT. V usage is TRBV6-5 and J usage is TRBJ2-3; the D is unclear. CDR1 is MNHEY, CDR2 SVGAGI, per germline. V lost 6 bases and J 6 bases, leaving 7 bases between the germline ends. The CDR3 contains 11 residues.

In nucleotides, the CDR3 is TGCGCCAGCAGCTTGACAGTACAAGAGACCCAGTACTTC. Protein: CASSLTVQETQYF. The chain joins TRBV5-1 to TRBJ2-5; D not certain. The germline V gene encodes CDR1 SGHRS and CDR2 YFSETQ. The CDR3 spans 13 residues. The V end was cut by 1 base, the J end by 2 bases, with 6 bases between.

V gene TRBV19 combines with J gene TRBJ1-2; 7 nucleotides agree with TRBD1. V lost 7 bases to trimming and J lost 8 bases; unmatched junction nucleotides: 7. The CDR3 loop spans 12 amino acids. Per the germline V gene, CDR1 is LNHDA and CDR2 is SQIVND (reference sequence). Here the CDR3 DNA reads TGTGCCAGTACGGAGGGGGCACGAGGCTACACCTTC. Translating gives CASTEGARGYTF.

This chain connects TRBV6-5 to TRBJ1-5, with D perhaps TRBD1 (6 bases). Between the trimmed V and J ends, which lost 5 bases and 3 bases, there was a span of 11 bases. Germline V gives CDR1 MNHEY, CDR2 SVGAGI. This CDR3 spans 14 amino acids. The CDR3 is CASSPGQSNQPQHF. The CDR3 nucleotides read TGTGCCAGCAGTCCCGGACAGTCCAATCAGCCCCAGCATTTT.

The DNA of the CDR3 is TGCGCCAGCAGCCAAGATAGGAGGGTTGAGCAGACCCAGTACTTC. Encoded protein: CASSQDRRVEQTQYF. The V gene is TRBV4-1, the J gene TRBJ2-5; a possible D gene is TRBD2 (6 bases). Germline loops: CDR1 MGHRA, CDR2 YSYEKL. Trimming took 0 bases from V and 6 from J, leaving 14 bases between them. CDR3 size: 15 residues.

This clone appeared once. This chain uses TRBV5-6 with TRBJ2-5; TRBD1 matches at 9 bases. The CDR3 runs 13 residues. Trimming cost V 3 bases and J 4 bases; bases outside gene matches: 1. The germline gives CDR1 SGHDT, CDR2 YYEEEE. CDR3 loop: CASSSGQGETQYF. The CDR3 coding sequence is TGTGCCAGCAGCTCGGGACAGGGAGAGACCCAGTACTTC.

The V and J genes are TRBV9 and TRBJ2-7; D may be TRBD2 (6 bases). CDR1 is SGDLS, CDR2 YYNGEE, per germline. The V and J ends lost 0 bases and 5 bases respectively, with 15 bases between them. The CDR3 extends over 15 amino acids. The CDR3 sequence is CASSVGWAGNNEQYF. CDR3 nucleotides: TGTGCCAGCAGCGTAGGGTGGGCGGGGAATAACGAGCAGTACTTC.

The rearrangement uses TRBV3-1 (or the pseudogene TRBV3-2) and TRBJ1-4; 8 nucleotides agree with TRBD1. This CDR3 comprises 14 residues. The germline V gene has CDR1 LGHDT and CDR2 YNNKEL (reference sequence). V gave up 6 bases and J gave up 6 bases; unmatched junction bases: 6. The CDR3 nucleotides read TGTGCCAGCAGTCCTACAGGGGGAGATGAAAAACTGTTTTTT. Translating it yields CASSPTGGDEKLFF.